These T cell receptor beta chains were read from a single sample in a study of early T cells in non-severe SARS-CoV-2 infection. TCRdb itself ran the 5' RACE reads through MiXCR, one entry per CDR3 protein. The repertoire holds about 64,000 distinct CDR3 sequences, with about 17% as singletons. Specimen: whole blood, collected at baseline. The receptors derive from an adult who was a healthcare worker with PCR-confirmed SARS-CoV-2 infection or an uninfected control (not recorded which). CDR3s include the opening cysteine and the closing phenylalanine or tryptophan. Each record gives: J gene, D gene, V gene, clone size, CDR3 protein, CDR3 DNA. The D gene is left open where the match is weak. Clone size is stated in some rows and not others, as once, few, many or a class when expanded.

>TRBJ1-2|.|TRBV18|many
CASSPPDMWDYGYTF
TGTGCCAGCTCACCTCCGGACATGTGGGACTATGGCTACACCTTC
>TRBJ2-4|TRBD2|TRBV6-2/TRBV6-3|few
CASSYLAGENIQYF
TGTGCCAGCAGTTACTTGGCGGGAGAAAACATTCAGTACTTC
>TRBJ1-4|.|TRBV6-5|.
CASRKAPPDTTNEKLFF
TGTGCCAGCAGAAAGGCCCCGCCAGACACAACTAATGAAAAACTGTTTTTT
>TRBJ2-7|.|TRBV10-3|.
CAISGGRPYEQYF
TGTGCCATCAGTGGCGGCAGACCCTACGAGCAGTACTTC
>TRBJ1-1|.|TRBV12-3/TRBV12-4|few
CASSSDMMNTEAFF
TGTGCCAGCAGTTCAGACATGATGAACACTGAAGCTTTCTTT
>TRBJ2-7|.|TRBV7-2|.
CASSLWSDRSKGEQYF
TGTGCCAGCAGCTTATGGTCTGACAGGTCCAAGGGGGAGCAGTACTTC
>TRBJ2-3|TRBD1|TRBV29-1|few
CSVEDQGQALPGDTQYF
TGCAGCGTTGAAGATCAAGGACAGGCCCTTCCCGGAGATACGCAGTATTTT
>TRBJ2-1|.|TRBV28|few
CASSTRPMNEQFF
TGTGCCAGCAGTACCCGACCGATGAATGAGCAGTTCTTC
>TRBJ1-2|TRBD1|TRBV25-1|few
CASSDQGAIHGYTF
TGTGCCAGCAGTGACCAGGGGGCGATTCATGGCTACACCTTC
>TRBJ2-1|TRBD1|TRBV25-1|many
CASSVPGQERDNEQFF
TGTGCCAGCAGTGTTCCGGGACAGGAGAGAGACAATGAGCAGTTCTTC
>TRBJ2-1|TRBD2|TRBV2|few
CASRPTSGTYNEQFF
TGTGCCAGCAGGCCAACTAGCGGTACCTACAATGAGCAGTTCTTC
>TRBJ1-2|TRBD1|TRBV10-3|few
CAISESDRFGYTF
TGTGCCATCAGTGAGTCGGACAGGTTTGGCTACACCTTC
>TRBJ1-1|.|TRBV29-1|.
CSVRVFVNTEAFF
TGCAGCGTGAGGGTGTTTGTGAACACTGAAGCTTTCTTT
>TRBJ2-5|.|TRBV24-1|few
CATSDFRGSETQYF
TGTGCCACCAGTGATTTCAGGGGATCGGAGACCCAGTACTTC
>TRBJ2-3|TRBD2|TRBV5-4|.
CASSPGLAGGPGTQYF
TGTGCCAGCAGCCCGGGACTAGCGGGAGGGCCGGGTACGCAGTATTTT
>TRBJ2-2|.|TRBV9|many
CASSENTGELFF
TGTGCCAGCAGCGAGAACACCGGGGAGCTGTTTTTT
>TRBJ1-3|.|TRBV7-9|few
CASSTTPGNTIYF
TGTGCCAGCAGCACCACCCCTGGAAACACCATATATTTT
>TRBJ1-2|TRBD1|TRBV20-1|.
CSARPGTGVRQGGYTF
TGCAGTGCCCGTCCCGGGACAGGGGTTCGTCAGGGTGGCTACACCTTC
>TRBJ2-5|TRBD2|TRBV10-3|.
CATATTNIAGGGETQYF
TGTGCCACCGCGACCACTAATATAGCGGGGGGCGGAGAGACCCAGTACTTC
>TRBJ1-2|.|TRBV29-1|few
CSARLQGDYGYTF
TGCAGCGCCAGGCTACAGGGAGACTATGGCTACACCTTC
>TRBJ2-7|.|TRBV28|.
CASSFKAGREQYF
TGTGCCAGCAGTTTTAAGGCAGGGAGAGAGCAGTACTTC
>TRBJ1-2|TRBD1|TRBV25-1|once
CASSETGTFLGYTF
TGTGCCAGCAGCGAGACAGGGACGTTCCTTGGCTACACCTTC
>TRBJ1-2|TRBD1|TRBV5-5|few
CASSQGQLNYGYTF
TGTGCCAGCAGCCAGGGACAGTTGAACTATGGCTACACCTTC
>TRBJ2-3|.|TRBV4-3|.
CASRKESLPGEDTQYF
TGCGCCAGCAGAAAAGAGTCACTCCCAGGGGAAGATACGCAGTATTTT
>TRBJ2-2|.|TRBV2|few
CASGQLDTGELFF
TGTGCCAGCGGGCAGCTGGACACCGGGGAGCTGTTTTTT
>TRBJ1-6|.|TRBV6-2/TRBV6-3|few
CASVRSYNSPLHF
TGTGCCAGCGTTCGCTCCTATAATTCACCCCTCCACTTT
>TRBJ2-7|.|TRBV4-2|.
CASSQGSQSYEQYF
TGTGCCAGCAGCCAAGGCTCTCAATCCTACGAGCAGTACTTC
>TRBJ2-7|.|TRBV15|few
CATSRTGTPQVYEQYF
TGTGCCACCAGCAGAACCGGGACTCCCCAAGTCTACGAGCAGTACTTC
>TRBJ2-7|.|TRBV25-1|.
CASSESLDGSYEQYF
TGTGCCAGCAGTGAATCCCTGGACGGATCCTACGAGCAGTACTTC
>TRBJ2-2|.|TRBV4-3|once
CASSQDRMAVGGELFF
TGCGCCAGCAGCCAAGATCGTATGGCCGTTGGAGGGGAGCTGTTTTTT
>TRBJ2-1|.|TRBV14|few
CASSQPSGQKGYNEQFF
TGTGCCAGCAGCCAACCCTCGGGCCAGAAGGGATACAATGAGCAGTTCTTC
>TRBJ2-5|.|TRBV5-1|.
CASSLSWTVQETQYF
TGCGCCAGCAGCTTGTCGTGGACAGTCCAAGAGACCCAGTACTTC
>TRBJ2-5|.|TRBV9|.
CASSLRGPEGAQYF
TGTGCCAGCAGCCTGCGGGGGCCTGAAGGGGCCCAGTACTTC
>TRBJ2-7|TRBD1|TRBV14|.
CASSRFSAGTGNEQYF
TGTGCCAGCAGCCGATTCTCCGCCGGGACAGGTAACGAGCAGTACTTC
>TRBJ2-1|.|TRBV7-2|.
CASSPNRGIEQFF
TGTGCCAGCAGCCCCAACCGGGGCATTGAGCAGTTCTTC
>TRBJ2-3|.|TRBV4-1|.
CASSQEDQGTDTQYF
TGCGCCAGCAGCCAAGAAGACCAGGGTACCGATACGCAGTATTTT
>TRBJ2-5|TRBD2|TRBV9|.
CASSAGLAGVETQYF
TGTGCCAGCAGCGCCGGACTAGCGGGAGTGGAGACCCAGTACTTC
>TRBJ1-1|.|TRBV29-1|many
CSVGISVNTEAFF
TGCAGCGTTGGAATTTCAGTGAACACTGAAGCTTTCTTT
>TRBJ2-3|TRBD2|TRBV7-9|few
CASRTTSGGDIDTQYF
TGTGCCAGCAGGACGACTAGCGGGGGTGATATAGATACGCAGTATTTT
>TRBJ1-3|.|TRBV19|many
CASSAPGLNSGNTIYF
TGTGCCAGTAGTGCCCCGGGACTGAACTCTGGAAACACCATATATTTT
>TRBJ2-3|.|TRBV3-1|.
CASSLEPPGADTQYF
TGTGCCAGCAGCCTTGAGCCCCCAGGGGCGGATACGCAGTATTTT
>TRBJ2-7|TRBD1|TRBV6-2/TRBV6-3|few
CASRTTGYNEQYF
TGTGCCAGCAGAACGACAGGGTACAACGAGCAGTACTTC
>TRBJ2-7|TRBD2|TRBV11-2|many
CASSPGAGTSLEQYF
TGTGCCAGCAGCCCCGGGGCCGGGACTAGTCTCGAGCAGTACTTC
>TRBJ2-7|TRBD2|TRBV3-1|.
CASSQWASGSSYEQYF
TGTGCCAGCAGCCAATGGGCTAGCGGTAGCTCCTACGAGCAGTACTTC
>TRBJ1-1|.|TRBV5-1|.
CASSLDWEGSEAFF
TGCGCCAGCAGCCTTGACTGGGAAGGATCTGAAGCTTTCTTT